This is a list of T cell receptor beta chains from one sample in a study of blood T cell repertoires in COVID-19. TCRdb keeps only in-frame clones here, not all; method: immunoSEQ multiplex PCR. There are under 300,000 clones in the sample; 80% to 90% occur only once, and roughly a tenth lies in the top ten. Sequencing was performed on peripheral blood. These receptors all stem from a woman aged 50 to 60 who had recovered from COVID-19. CDR3s include the opening cysteine and the closing phenylalanine or tryptophan. D genes are given only for firm matches.

TRBD1	TRBJ1-1	TRBV28	CASSPTGYEAFF
-	TRBJ1-2	TRBV27	CASSFQQGNYGYTF
TRBD1	TRBJ2-7	TRBV28	CASSFPDRVHEQYF
TRBD1	TRBJ1-1	TRBV18	CASRRTGGGMQTEAFF
TRBD1	TRBJ1-1	TRBV30	CAWSAYYGTRTGRSEAFF
TRBD1	TRBJ1-4	TRBV9	CASSLQGAANEKLFF
-	TRBJ1-2	TRBV18	CASSPDRDGYTF
TRBD1	TRBJ1-6	TRBV28	CASSITTGGRNSPLHF
TRBD2	TRBJ2-1	TRBV24-1	CATSEGGLAGDSSSYNEQFF
TRBD1	TRBJ1-3	TRBV5-6	CASSFSGTGTGNTIYF
-	TRBJ2-6	TRBV4-3	CASSPGHRSGANVLTF
TRBD1	TRBJ2-7	TRBV5-1	CASSFGQGLSSYEQYF
-	TRBJ2-2	TRBV4-2	CASSQELGRGKITGELFF
-	TRBJ2-3	TRBV18	CASSPGLTDTQYF
-	TRBJ1-2	TRBV9	CASSVVAADYGYTF
-	TRBJ1-2	TRBV3-1/TRBV3-2	CASSQVAGALYGYTF
-	TRBJ2-2	TRBV7-2	CASSAGSNTGELFF
TRBD2	TRBJ2-7	TRBV6-2/TRBV6-3	CASSEISGRKRYEQYF
TRBD2	TRBJ2-1	TRBV24-1	CATSGTSGLSYNEQFF
-	TRBJ2-2	TRBV4-1	CASSPYLRSRGSTGELFF
TRBD1	TRBJ1-3	TRBV6-5	CASRGDSNSGNTIYF
TRBD2	TRBJ2-3	TRBV3-1/TRBV3-2	CASSQDTSGRKGYF
TRBD2	TRBJ2-2	TRBV4-3	CASSHLPGPGGPGELFF
-	TRBJ2-5	TRBV27	CASRLPRGLPSGVETQYF
-	TRBJ1-6	TRBV11-2	CASSLETGYNSPLHF
TRBD1	TRBJ1-4	TRBV5-1	CASSWGQGGANEKLFF
TRBD1	TRBJ1-2	TRBV19	CASSPDRGFGYTF
-	TRBJ1-4	TRBV9	CASSPAAAENEKLFF
TRBD1	TRBJ1-2	TRBV5-1	CASSLEGARGYTF
-	TRBJ2-7	TRBV11-3	CASSLVSSPLQGEQYF
-	TRBJ1-6	TRBV2	CANDRGGSSGLHF
TRBD1	TRBJ2-3	TRBV6-6	CASSYSTTGADTQYF
TRBD2	TRBJ2-3	TRBV19	CASQDRAGGMDTQYF
TRBD1	TRBJ2-7	TRBV7-8	CASGTGAKNEQYF
-	TRBJ2-3	TRBV9	CASSVELFAGAITDTQYF
-	TRBJ1-1	TRBV7-2	CASSLLGSGTEAFF
-	TRBJ2-7	TRBV11-2	CASSSNPGFRYEQYF
-	TRBJ2-7	TRBV9	CASSVASDISSYEQYF
-	TRBJ2-3	TRBV2	CASRTAGTDTQYF